This T cell receptor (beta chain) is drawn from a study of Graves' ophthalmopathy and Graves' hyperthyroidism. Amplified TCR beta CDR3 regions were obtained using RNA transcripts as template. HTBI primers served in a first-round RT-PCR, which a second-round multiplex PCR followed. TCRdb reprocessed the multiplex PCR reads with MiXCR, giving one entry per CDR3 protein. The sample contains more than 300,000 distinct CDR3 sequences, 15% to 17% of which appear only once. Uncontrolled infections, other autoimmune diseases, pregnancy or lactation barred patients from enrollment. This clonotype was seen a handful of times. The V gene lost 7 bases and the J gene lost 0 bases, with 10 bases spanning the gap. The length of the CDR3 is 13 residues. From germline, CDR1 is LGHDT and CDR2 YNNKEL (reference sequence).

Sequencing used peripheral blood. This chain links TRBV3-1 with TRBJ2-7; D is unresolved. The sequence was collected from a woman between 18 and 30 years old with stable Graves' hyperthyroidism. This CDR3 reads CASMGLDSYEQYF. CDR3 nucleotides: TGTGCCAGCATGGGGTTAGACTCCTACGAGCAGTACTTC.